The 8 T cell receptor beta chains listed next were all sequenced from one sample in a study of cytomegalovirus exposure and HLA in healthy donors. TCRdb's copy holds only in-frame clones and misses some; the assay was immunoSEQ multiplex PCR. Of fewer than 200,000 clones in the sample, around 88% were seen once. Specimen: PBMCs. These receptor sequences come from a woman between 18 and 29 years old in good health and CMV-seronegative.

The CDR3 here is CATSRAGQYEQYF. The CDR3 coding sequence is TGTGCCACCAGCAGAGCGGGACAGTACGAGCAGTACTTC. The chain has TRBV15 and TRBJ2-7; TRBD1 aligns across 7 bases. J lost 4 bases, V lost 1 base, and 1 base had no gene match. The V gene's germline CDR1 is LNHNV and CDR2 YYDKDF (reference sequence). This CDR3 has 13 amino acids.

This clone was counted only a few times. V and J are TRBV5-1 and TRBJ2-3; TRBD2 matches 8 bases. J lost 5 bases, V lost 4 bases, and 6 bases had no gene match. CDR3 length: 14 amino acids. Germline loops: CDR1 SGHRS, CDR2 YFSETQ. The CDR3 coding sequence is TGCGCCAGCAGCGAAGGCAGCGGGAGAGATACGCAGTATTTT. Amino acid sequence: CASSEGSGRDTQYF.

V and J are TRBV7-2 and TRBJ1-2; tentative D call: TRBD1 (5 bases). The ends were cut back, 4 bases at V and 8 bases at J, with 14 bases in the middle. The CDR3 spans 13 residues. The germline gives CDR1 SGHTA, CDR2 FQGNSA. CDR3 DNA sequence: TGTGCCAGCAGCTCCGGGGGAGGGTTGGGCTACACCTTC. Its protein is CASSSGGGLGYTF. The full variable domain, completed using reference TRBV7-2 and TRBJ1-2, is GAGVSQSPSNKVTEKGKDVELRCDPISGHTALYWYRQSLGQGLEFLIYFQGNSAPDKSGLPSDRFSAERTGGSVSTLTIQRTQQEDSAVYLCASSSGGGLGYTFGSGTRLTVV.

The chain has TRBV4-3 and TRBJ2-3; 12 bases map to TRBD2. CDR1 is LGHNA and CDR2 is YSLEER in the germline V gene. The CDR3 consists of 16 residues. V gave up 4 bases and J gave up 2 bases; unmatched junction bases: 4. Here the CDR3 reads CASSPGTSGLTDTQYF. Written as DNA, the CDR3 is TGCGCCAGCAGCCCGGGGACTAGCGGGCTCACAGATACGCAGTATTTT.

V is TRBV4-1 and J is TRBJ2-1; no clear D gene. The V gene lost 1 base and the J gene lost 7 bases, with 29 bases spanning the gap. Per the germline V gene, CDR1 is MGHRA and CDR2 is YSYEKL. The CDR3 loop spans 20 amino acids. The chain's CDR3 is CASSQASSLELRAASNEQFF. CDR3 coding DNA: TGCGCCAGCAGCCAAGCTTCCTCTTTAGAACTTCGTGCGGCGTCAAATGAGCAGTTCTTC.

The V gene is TRBV6-5, the J gene TRBJ2-7, with a tentative D call TRBD2 (6 bases). From germline, CDR1 is MNHEY and CDR2 SVGAGI. V lost 2 bases and J lost 0, with 8 bases in between. This CDR3 has 14 amino acids. The CDR3 nucleotides read TGTGCCAGCAGTTACAAGCGGGCCTCCTACGAGCAGTACTTC. Translated, it gives CASSYKRASYEQYF.

The rearrangement uses TRBV7-2 and TRBJ2-5; 9 bases map to TRBD2. V lost 5 bases and J lost 5; bases outside the gene matches: 3. CDR1 SGHTA and CDR2 FQGNSA come from the germline V gene. CDR3 length: 13 amino acids. CDR3 region: CASSKREVETQYF. The CDR3 DNA reads TGTGCCAGCAGCAAGCGGGAGGTGGAGACCCAGTACTTC.

The rearrangement links TRBV5-1 to TRBJ1-6; 7 bases map to TRBD1. The CDR3 has 14 residues. Germline-derived CDR1 and CDR2 are SGHRS and YFSETQ. Trimming at V came to 4 bases and at J to 14 bases, leaving 12 bases not matched to a gene. CDR3 sequence reads: CASSPDRAPAALHF. CDR3 in DNA: TGCGCCAGCAGCCCCGACAGGGCCCCCGCGGCCCTCCACTTT.